What follows are 6 T cell receptor beta chains derived from one specimen sequenced in a study of neoadjuvant anti-PD-1 for oral cavity cancer (dated by TCRdb to about 2021). The label giving this sample's time point can be read as: after neoadjuvant nivolumab, at surgical resection. The library was made by the immunoSEQ multiplex PCR assay. What TCRdb holds here is the immuneACCESS table cut down to in-frame rearrangements. Part of the clones is not present; checked against another copy, under half of the missing clones reflect an unresolved V gene, and the others are unexplained. Across this sample there are tens of thousands of clones, with roughly 29% seen only once. The top ten clonotypes cover around 16% of the sample. The sample was tumor tissue, taken after nivolumab (anti-PD-1) treatment. These receptors were collected from a person between 35 and 79 years old with oral cavity squamous cell carcinoma.

This clone was detected only a few times. The chain links TRBV7-9 to TRBJ1-5; D ambiguous. Germline-derived CDR1 and CDR2 are SEHNR and FQNEAQ (reference sequence). V was clipped by 1 base and J by 2 bases, with 3 bases between them. This CDR3 has 13 residues. CDR3 region: CASSLVGNQPQHF. CDR3 coding DNA: TGTGCCAGCAGCTTAGTTGGCAATCAGCCCCAGCATTTT. Supplemented by reference TRBV7-9 and TRBJ1-5, the full variable domain reads DTGVSQNPRHKITKRGQNVTFRCDPISEHNRLYWYRQTLGQGPEFLTYFQNEAQLEKSRLLSDRFSAERPKGSFSTLEIQRTEQGDSAMYLCASSLVGNQPQHFGDGTRLSIL.

V gene TRBV12-5 combines with J gene TRBJ2-2; D remains ambiguous. CDR1 and CDR2 (germline): LGHNT, FRNRAP. V was trimmed by 0 bases and J by 7 bases, leaving 12 bases between them. This CDR3 is built from 15 residues. The DNA of the CDR3 is TGTGCTAGTGGTTTGGTTCAAGGGTACGGCGGGGAGCTGTTTTTT. This sequence encodes CASGLVQGYGGELFF.

The rearrangement uses TRBV4-1 and TRBJ1-1; D is possibly TRBD1 (5 bases). Germline CDR1 reads MGHRA; CDR2 reads YSYEKL. The germline V and J ends were trimmed by 4 bases and 2 bases, with 17 bases remaining between them. This CDR3 has 16 residues. The CDR3 sequence: CASSLNFRAANTEAFF. CDR3 DNA: TGCGCCAGCAGCCTAAACTTCAGGGCCGCTAACACTGAAGCTTTCTTT.

This clone has only a few counts. V usage is TRBV11-3 and J usage is TRBJ1-1, with TRBD1 as a possible D gene (5 bases). This CDR3 has 14 amino acids. The germline V and J ends were trimmed by 4 bases and 3 bases, with 12 bases remaining between them. CDR1 is SGHNT and CDR2 is YENEEA in the germline V gene. The CDR3 loop is CASSSQGGHTEAFF. CDR3 bases: TGTGCCAGCAGCTCTCAGGGTGGTCACACTGAAGCTTTCTTT.

This clone has just a few counts. V usage is TRBV7-9 and J usage is TRBJ1-2; unclear D gene. V shed 5 bases and J shed 7 bases, with 11 bases lying between them. CDR1 SEHNR and CDR2 FQNEAQ come from the germline V gene (reference sequence). The CDR3 consists of 12 residues. The CDR3 nucleotides read TGTGCCAGCAGCCACGCCTCCTTTGGCTACACCTTC. This encodes CASSHASFGYTF.

This clone was counted a few times. The rearrangement links TRBV30 to TRBJ1-6, with a weak D call TRBD1 (6 bases). Deletions cut 5 bases from V and 7 bases from J, with 18 bases between. The CDR3 extends over 15 amino acids. CDR1 GTSNPN and CDR2 SVGIG come from the germline V gene (reference sequence). CDR3 residues: CAWVRGRLGNSPLHF. DNA for the CDR3: TGTGCCTGGGTCCGGGGGCGCTTGGGGAATTCACCCCTCCACTTT. The variable domain in full, completed from reference TRBV30 and TRBJ1-6, reads SQTIHQWPATLVQPVGSPLSLECTVEGTSNPNLYWYRQAAGRGLQLLFYSVGIGQISSEVPQNLSASRPQDRQFILSSKKLLLSDSGFYLCAWVRGRLGNSPLHFGNGTRLTVT.